This T cell receptor (beta chain) was documented in a study of cytomegalovirus exposure and HLA in healthy donors. V lost 2 bases, J lost 8 bases, and 13 bases lay in between. Per the germline V gene, CDR1 is MDHEN and CDR2 is SYDVKM. CDR3 length: 14 residues. 13 Jbeta primers and 60 Vbeta primers were used for the PCR. Produced via immunoSEQ multiplex PCR; TCRdb's table is partial and in-frame only. The sample yields approximately 100,000 clones, roughly 69% seen once. The sequencing input was PBMCs. This receptor was taken from a man between 50 and 59 years old in good health and CMV-seropositive. This rearrangement joins TRBV28 to TRBJ2-1, with a weak D call TRBD2 (5 bases). The CDR3 DNA reads TGTGCCAGCAGTTTAATCAGCGGTTCGTATGAGCAGTTCTTC. Its protein is CASSLISGSYEQFF.